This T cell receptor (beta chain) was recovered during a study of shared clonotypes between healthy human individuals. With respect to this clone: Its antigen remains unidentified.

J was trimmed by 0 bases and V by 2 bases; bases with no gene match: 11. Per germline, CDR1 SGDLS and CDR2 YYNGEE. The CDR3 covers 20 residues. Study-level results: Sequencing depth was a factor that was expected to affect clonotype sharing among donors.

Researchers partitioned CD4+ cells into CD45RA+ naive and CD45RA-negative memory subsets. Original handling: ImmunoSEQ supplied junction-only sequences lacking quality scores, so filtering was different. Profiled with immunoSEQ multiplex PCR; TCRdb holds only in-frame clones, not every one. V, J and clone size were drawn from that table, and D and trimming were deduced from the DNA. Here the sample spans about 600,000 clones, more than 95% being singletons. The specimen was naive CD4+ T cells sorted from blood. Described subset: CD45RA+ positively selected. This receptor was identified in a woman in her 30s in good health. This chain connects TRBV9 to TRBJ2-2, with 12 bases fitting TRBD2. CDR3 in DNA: TGTGCCAGCAGCGTCGGGCCCGGACTAGCGGGATTCGCGAACACCGGGGAGCTGTTTTTT. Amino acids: CASSVGPGLAGFANTGELFF.